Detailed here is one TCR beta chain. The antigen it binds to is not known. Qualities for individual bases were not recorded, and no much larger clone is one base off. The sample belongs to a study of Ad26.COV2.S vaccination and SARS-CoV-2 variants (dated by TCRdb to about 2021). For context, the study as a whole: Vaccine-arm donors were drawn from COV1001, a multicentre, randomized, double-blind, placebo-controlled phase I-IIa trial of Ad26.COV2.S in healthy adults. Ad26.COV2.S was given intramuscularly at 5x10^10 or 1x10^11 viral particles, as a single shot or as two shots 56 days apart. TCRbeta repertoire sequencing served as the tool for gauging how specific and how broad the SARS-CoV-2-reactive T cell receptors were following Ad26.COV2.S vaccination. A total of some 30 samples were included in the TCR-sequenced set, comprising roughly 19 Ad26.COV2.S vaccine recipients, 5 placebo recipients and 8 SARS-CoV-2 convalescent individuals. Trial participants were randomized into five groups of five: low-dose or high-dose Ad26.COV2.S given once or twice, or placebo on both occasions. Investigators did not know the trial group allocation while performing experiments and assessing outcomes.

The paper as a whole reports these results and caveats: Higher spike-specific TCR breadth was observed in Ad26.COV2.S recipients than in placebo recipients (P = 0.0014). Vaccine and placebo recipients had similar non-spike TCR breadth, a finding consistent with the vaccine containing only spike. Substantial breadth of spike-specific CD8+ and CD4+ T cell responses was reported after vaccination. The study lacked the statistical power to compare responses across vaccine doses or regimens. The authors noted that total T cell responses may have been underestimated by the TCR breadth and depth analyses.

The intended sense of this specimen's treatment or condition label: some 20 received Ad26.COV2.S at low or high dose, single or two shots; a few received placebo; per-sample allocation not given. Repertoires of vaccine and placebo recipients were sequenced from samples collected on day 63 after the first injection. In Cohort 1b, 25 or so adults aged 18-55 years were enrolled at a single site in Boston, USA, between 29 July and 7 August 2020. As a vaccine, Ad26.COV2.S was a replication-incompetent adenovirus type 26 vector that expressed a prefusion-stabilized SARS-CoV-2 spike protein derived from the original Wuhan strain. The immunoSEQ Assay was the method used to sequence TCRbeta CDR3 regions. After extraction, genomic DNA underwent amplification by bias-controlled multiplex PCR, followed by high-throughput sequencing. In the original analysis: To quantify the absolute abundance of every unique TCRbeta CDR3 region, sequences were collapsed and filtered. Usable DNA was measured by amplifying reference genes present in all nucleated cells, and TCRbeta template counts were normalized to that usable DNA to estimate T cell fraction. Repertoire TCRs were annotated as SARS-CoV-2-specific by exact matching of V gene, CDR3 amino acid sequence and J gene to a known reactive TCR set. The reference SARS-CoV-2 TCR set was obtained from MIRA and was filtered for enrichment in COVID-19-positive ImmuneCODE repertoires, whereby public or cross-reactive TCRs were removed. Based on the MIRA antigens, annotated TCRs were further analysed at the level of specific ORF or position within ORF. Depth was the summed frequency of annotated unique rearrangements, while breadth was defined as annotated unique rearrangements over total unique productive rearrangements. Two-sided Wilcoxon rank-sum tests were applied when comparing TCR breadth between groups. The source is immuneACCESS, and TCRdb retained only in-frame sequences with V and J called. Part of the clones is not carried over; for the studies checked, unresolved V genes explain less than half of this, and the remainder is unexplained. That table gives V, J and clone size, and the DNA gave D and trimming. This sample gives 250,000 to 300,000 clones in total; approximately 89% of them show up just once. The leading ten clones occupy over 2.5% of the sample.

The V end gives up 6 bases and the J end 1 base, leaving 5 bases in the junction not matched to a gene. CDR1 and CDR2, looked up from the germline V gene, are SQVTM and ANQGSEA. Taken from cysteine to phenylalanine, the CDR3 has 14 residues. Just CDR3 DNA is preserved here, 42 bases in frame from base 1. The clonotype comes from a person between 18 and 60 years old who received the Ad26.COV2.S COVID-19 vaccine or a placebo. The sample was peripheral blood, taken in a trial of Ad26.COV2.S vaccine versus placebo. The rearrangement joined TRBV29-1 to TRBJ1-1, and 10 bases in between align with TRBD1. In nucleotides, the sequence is TGCAGCGTCCGGGGACAGGGGTCGAACACTGAAGCTTTCTTT. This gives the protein CSVRGQGSNTEAFF.